This T cell receptor (beta chain) was recorded in a study of human T cells and chemical hapten exposure. TCRdb re-derived calls from the RACE reads in MiXCR, one entry per CDR3 protein. The sample lists roughly 50,000 distinct CDR3 sequences, roughly 9.6% occurring once. V gave up 6 bases and J gave up 6 bases, with 8 bases separating them. The germline gives CDR1 LNHDA, CDR2 SQIVND (reference sequence). This CDR3 region has 12 residues. Time point here: patch test 1, 2 weeks after DPC sensitization. As for treatment: therapeutic diphenylcyclopropenone sensitization with weekly scalp DPC. The authors extracted total RNA from unfractionated whole blood.

Material: whole blood, obtained in connection with sensitization to the hapten diphenylcyclopropenone (DPC). The chain carries TRBV19 and TRBJ2-2; D is perhaps TRBD1 (5 bases). This clonotype originated in a middle-aged woman with alopecia areata. Some clones in this sample may be carry-over from other donors' samples. The CDR3 DNA sequence: TGTGCCAGTAGCCCACAGGCCGGGGAGCTGTTTTTT. Translated, it gives CASSPQAGELFF.